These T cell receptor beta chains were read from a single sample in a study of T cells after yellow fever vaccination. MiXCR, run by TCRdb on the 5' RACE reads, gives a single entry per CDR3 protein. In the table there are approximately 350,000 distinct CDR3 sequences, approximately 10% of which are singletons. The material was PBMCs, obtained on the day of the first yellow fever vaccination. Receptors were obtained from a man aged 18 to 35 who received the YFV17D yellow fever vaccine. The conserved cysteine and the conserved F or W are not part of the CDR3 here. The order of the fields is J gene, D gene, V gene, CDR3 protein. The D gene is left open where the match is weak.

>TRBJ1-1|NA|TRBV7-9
ASSLTGNTEAF
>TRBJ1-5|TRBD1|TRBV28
ASSFPDRDNQPQH
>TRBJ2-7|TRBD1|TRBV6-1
ASSEPGQGANEQY
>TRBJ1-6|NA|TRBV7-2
ASSLDWDSPLH
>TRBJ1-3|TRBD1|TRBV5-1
ASSLGLRGTGNTIY
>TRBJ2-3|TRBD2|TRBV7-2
ASSSGLAGPTDTQY
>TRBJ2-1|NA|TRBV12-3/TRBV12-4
ASSFGDEQF
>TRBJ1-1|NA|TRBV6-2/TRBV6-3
ASTKLLGNEEAF
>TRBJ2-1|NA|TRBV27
ASSFSPNSEGSYNEQF
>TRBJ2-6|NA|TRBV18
ASSPRGHSGANVLT
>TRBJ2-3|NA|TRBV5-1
ASSSSRGGNTQY
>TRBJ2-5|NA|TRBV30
AWRRRQETQY
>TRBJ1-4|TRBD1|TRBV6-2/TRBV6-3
ASSYETGTANEKLF
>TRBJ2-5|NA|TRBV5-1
ASSLLGQETQY
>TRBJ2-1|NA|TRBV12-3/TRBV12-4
ASSWGAGSEQF
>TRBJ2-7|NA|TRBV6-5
ASKVPEQY
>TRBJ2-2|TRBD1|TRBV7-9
ASSRGRTGDYTGELF
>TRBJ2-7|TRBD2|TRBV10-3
AISEGAGGSYEQY
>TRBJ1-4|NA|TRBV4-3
ASSQAPGSATNEKLF
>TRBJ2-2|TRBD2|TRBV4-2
ASSLPEVAGANTGELF
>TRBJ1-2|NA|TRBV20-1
SAPTQGLDGGYT
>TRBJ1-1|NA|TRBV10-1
ASSRQWDTEAF
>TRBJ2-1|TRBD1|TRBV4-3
ASSQVTPGGAHNEQF
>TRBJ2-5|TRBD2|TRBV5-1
ASRAGVETQY
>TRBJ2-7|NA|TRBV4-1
ASSQVKGEGYEQY
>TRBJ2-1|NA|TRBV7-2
ASSPKGHEQF
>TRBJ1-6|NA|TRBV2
ASSRDPYSPLH
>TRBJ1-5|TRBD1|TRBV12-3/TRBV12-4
ASRSTGDQPQH
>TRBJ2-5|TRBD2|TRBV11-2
ASSAGTSGAYQETQY
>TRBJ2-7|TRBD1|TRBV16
ASSHALGQGPTYEQY
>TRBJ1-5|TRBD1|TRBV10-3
AISVGQNGGGQGPQH
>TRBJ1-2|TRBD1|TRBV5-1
ASSMRTGSSYGYT
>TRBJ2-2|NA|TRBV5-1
ASSPLITGELF
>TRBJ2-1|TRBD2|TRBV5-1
ASSLEASGGGEQF
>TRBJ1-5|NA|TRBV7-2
ASSLSRDFNQPQH
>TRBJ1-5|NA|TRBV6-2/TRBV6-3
ASSYPSSNQPQH
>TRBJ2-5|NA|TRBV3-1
ASSLGTHQETQY
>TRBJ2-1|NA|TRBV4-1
ASSQGGQSYNEQF
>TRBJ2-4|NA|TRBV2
ASSEARNIQY
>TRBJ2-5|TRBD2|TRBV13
ASRTSGGLETQY
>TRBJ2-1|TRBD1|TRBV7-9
ASSPSAGGFYNEQF
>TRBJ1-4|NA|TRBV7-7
ASSPGMGYEKLF
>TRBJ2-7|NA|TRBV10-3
AISSGKSSYEQY
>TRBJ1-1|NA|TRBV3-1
ASSNPTGTNTEAF
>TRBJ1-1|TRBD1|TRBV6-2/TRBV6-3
ASALQGLTEAF
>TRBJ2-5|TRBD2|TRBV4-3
ASSDSGGAMETQY
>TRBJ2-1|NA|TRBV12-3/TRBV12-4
ASSRDQQF
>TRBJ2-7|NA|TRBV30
AWSRGDLYEQY
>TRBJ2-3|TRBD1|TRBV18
ASSPLGQGETDTQY